The present T cell receptor beta chain was sequenced within a study of blood T cell repertoires in COVID-19. Study summary: Samples of COVID-19 (acute and convalescent) were obtained from the United States, Italy and Spain. Sample material is recorded as cDNA or gDNA derived from T cells, B-cell-depleted T cells, or PBMCs.

Original data processing: Nucleated cell counts were estimated from reference gene primer amplification. The protocol was immunoSEQ multiplex PCR, while the TCRdb copy is restricted to in-frame clones and leaves out a portion. For V, J and clone size, that table is used; D and trimming come from the DNA. The table shows about 160,000 clones, with about nine tenths occurring only once. The source material was peripheral blood. This receptor was obtained from a woman aged 60-75 years who had recovered from COVID-19.

This CDR3 is CASSLGTSGNTGELFF. In DNA, the CDR3 is TGTGCCAGCAGCTTAGGGACTAGCGGGAACACCGGGGAGCTGTTTTTT. The chain carries TRBV7-8 and TRBJ2-2; 10 bases agree with TRBD2. Germline V gene sequence: CDR1 SGHVS, CDR2 FQNEAQ. CDR3 length equals 16 residues. Trimming at V came to 1 base and at J to 1 base, leaving 0 bases not matched to a gene.